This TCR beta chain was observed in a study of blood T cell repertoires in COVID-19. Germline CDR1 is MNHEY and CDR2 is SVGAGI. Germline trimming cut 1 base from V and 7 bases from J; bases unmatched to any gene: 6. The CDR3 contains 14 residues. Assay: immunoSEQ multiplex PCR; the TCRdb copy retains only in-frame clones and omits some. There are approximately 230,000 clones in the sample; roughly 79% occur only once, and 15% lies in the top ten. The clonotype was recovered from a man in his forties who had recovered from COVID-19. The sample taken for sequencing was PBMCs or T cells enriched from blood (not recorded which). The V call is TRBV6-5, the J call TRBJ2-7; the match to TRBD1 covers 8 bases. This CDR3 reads CASSYWQGAPEQYF. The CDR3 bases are TGTGCCAGCAGTTACTGGCAGGGGGCGCCTGAGCAGTACTTC.